The next 4 T cell receptor beta chains were all read from a single sample in a study of blood T cell repertoires in COVID-19 (dated by TCRdb to 2020 to 2021). Library preparation used the immunoSEQ multiplex PCR assay. TCRdb took this table from immuneACCESS and kept in-frame rearrangements with V and J called. Such tables lack part of the clones; where checked against another copy, unresolved V genes explain under half of the gap, and the rest is unexplained. The sample yields 300,000 or so clones; over 75% were counted once. About 0.93% of the sample is held by the ten biggest clonotypes. Sequenced material: PBMCs or T cells enriched from blood (not recorded which). Receptors originate from a woman aged 25-40 years who had recovered from COVID-19.

The J gene is TRBJ1-1, the V gene TRBV19, with D possibly being TRBD1 (6 bases). Trimming removed 5 bases from V and 4 bases from J, with 17 bases in between. CDR3 size: 15 residues. From germline, CDR1 is LNHDA and CDR2 SQIVND (reference sequence). The CDR3 nucleotides are TGTGCCAGTAGTGCCACAGGGCACTCAAGCACTGAAGCTTTCTTT. Amino acid sequence: CASSATGHSSTEAFF.

The chain is built from TRBV10-2 and TRBJ2-3; a possible D gene is TRBD2 (6 bases). Germline CDR1 WSHSY, CDR2 SAAADI. V was cut by 0 bases and J by 0 bases, with 7 bases left in between. CDR3 length: 15 amino acids. In nucleotides, the CDR3 is TGCGCCAGCAGTGAGTCCGGGGGTAGCACAGATACGCAGTATTTT. Encoded protein: CASSESGGSTDTQYF.

The chain couples TRBV11-3 to TRBJ1-1; TRBD1 matches 7 bases. Trimming cost V 2 bases and J 4 bases; bases outside gene matches: 4. Germline assignment: CDR1 SGHNT and CDR2 YENEEA. The CDR3 has 14 amino acids. The CDR3 loop reads CASSLIRDSTEAFF. CDR3 coding DNA: TGTGCCAGCAGCTTAATCAGGGACAGCACTGAAGCTTTCTTT. Full variable domain (rest looked up from reference TRBV11-3 and TRBJ1-1): EAGVVQSPRYKIIEKKQPVAFWCNPISGHNTLYWYLQNLGQGPELLIRYENEEAVDDSQLPKDRFSAERLKGVDSTLKIQPAELGDSAVYLCASSLIRDSTEAFFGQGTRLTVV.

The chain couples TRBV6-1 to TRBJ1-3; D possibly corresponds to TRBD1 (5 bases). Germline CDR1 and CDR2: MNHNS and SASEGT. Trimming left V 2 bases short and J 1 base short, with 9 bases between. The CDR3 runs 15 residues. The CDR3 is CASSEFKGSGNTIYF. CDR3 DNA: TGTGCCAGCAGTGAATTTAAGGGGTCTGGAAACACCATATATTTT.